Below are 25 T cell receptor beta chains sequenced from a single sample in a study of T cell repertoires in cytomegalovirus infection. Their cognate antigens are unknown. Each CDR3 protein gets one entry after TCRdb re-called the reads with MiXCR. This table holds about 83,000 distinct CDR3 sequences, 25% to 30% found once. The sample consisted of CD8+ T cells from cultured PBMCs, taken from culture after CMV antigen stimulation. The source of these receptors is a human donor in good health (CMV status not recorded). Some clones in this sample may be carry-over from other donors' samples.

This clonotype was seen a few times. The chain is built from TRBV20-1 and TRBJ1-1; D unclear. This CDR3 spans 13 amino acids. V was cut by 5 bases and J by 4 bases, with 14 bases left in between. The germline V gene encodes CDR1 DFQATT and CDR2 SNEGSKA (reference sequence). CDR3 amino acids: CSAGKFGRTEAFF. CDR3 in DNA: TGCAGTGCTGGGAAATTTGGGCGCACTGAAGCTTTCTTT.

This clonotype was counted a few times. Written as DNA, the CDR3 is TGTGCCAGCAGGACAGGGGGCAATCAGCCCCAGCATTTT. Translated, it gives CASRTGGNQPQHF. The chain combines TRBV12-3 or TRBV12-4 with TRBJ1-5, with 8 bases matching TRBD1. V lost 6 bases to trimming and J lost 2 bases; unmatched junction nucleotides: 0. The CDR3 sequence is 13 residues long.

This clonotype was found a few times. This chain connects TRBV9 to TRBJ1-1, with D maybe TRBD1 (5 bases). There are 15 residues in the CDR3. Between the trimmed V and J ends, which lost 4 bases and 3 bases, there was a span of 16 bases. CDR1 is SGDLS, CDR2 YYNGEE, per germline. The CDR3 sequence is CASSYIGEGYTEAFF. As DNA, the CDR3 is TGTGCCAGCAGCTACATAGGGGAGGGGTACACTGAAGCTTTCTTT.

The chain employs TRBV28 and TRBJ2-1; the D is unclear. Trimming pared 5 bases from V and 12 bases from J, leaving 11 bases between. This CDR3 contains 11 residues. Germline CDR1 MDHEN, CDR2 SYDVKM. In nucleotides, the CDR3 is TGTGCCAGCAGTCTTACATTGGGGCAGTTCTTC. Protein sequence: CASSLTLGQFF.

In its sample, this clonotype was seen once. The V call is TRBV29-1, the J call TRBJ1-1; D remains ambiguous. This CDR3 is built from 11 residues. The V and J ends lost 6 bases and 3 bases respectively, with 8 bases between them. The germline gives CDR1 SQVTM, CDR2 ANQGSEA. CDR3 amino acids: CSVLIDTEAFF. The CDR3 nucleotides read TGCAGCGTACTTATTGACACTGAAGCTTTCTTT.

The chain is built from TRBV6-6 and TRBJ2-1; 8 bases are a match to TRBD1. The CDR3 runs 15 residues. CDR1 and CDR2 from the germline V gene are MNHNY and SVGAGI (reference sequence). Losses at the gene ends were 0 bases for V and 9 bases for J; bases not matched to a gene: 7. CDR3 protein: CASSYSGQGAAEQFF. In nucleotides, the CDR3 is TGTGCCAGCAGTTACTCGGGGCAGGGGGCAGCTGAGCAGTTCTTC.

The chain combines TRBV27 with TRBJ1-1; a possible D gene is TRBD1 (5 bases). V was trimmed by 3 bases and J by 6 bases, leaving 11 bases between them. CDR1 MNHEY and CDR2 SMNVEV come from the germline V gene (reference sequence). This CDR3 has 13 amino acids. The CDR3 bases are TGTGCCAGCAGTTTGGGGGGATTCGCTGAAGCTTTCTTT. Its translation is CASSLGGFAEAFF.

This clonotype was observed a few times. V is TRBV4-1 and J is TRBJ2-3; D possibly corresponds to TRBD2 (5 bases). V was trimmed by 0 bases and J by 2 bases, leaving 15 bases between them. Looked up from germline, CDR1 is MGHRA and CDR2 is YSYEKL. The CDR3 has 17 amino acids. Here the CDR3 DNA reads TGCGCCAGCAGCCAAGATCGTACGGGGTCTACCACAGATACGCAGTATTTT. Translation gives CASSQDRTGSTTDTQYF.

This clonotype was seen a handful of times. The J gene is TRBJ1-2, the V gene TRBV2; tentatively, D is TRBD1 (5 bases). Per the germline V gene, CDR1 is SNHLY and CDR2 is FYNNEI. The CDR3 runs 11 residues. The V gene lost 3 bases and the J gene lost 10 bases, with 9 bases spanning the gap. CDR3 DNA: TGTGCCAGCAGTGAGGGGACCGTCTACACCTTC. Its protein is CASSEGTVYTF.

In its sample, this clonotype is medium-sized (0.01 to 0.1%). CDR3 sequence: CATSSLDSVTKPQHF. The CDR3 DNA reads TGTGCCACCAGCAGCCTTGATTCAGTGACCAAGCCCCAGCATTTT. The chain has TRBV15 and TRBJ1-5; D not certain. Trimming took off 3 bases at V and 8 bases at J, with 17 bases between the two ends. From germline, CDR1 is LNHNV and CDR2 YYDKDF (reference sequence). CDR3 length: 15 amino acids.

This sequence joins TRBV11-2 and TRBJ2-7; no definite D call. Trimming stripped 5 bases from V and 2 bases from J, with 13 bases between. The CDR3 is 14 residues long. Germline loops: CDR1 SGHAT, CDR2 FQNNGV. The CDR3: CASSEEGRTYEQYF. CDR3 bases: TGTGCCAGCAGCGAGGAAGGCAGGACCTACGAGCAGTACTTC.

This clonotype was recorded at least ten times. The chain carries TRBV7-6 and TRBJ2-1, with TRBD1 matching 9 bases. V was pared by 3 bases and J by 0 bases, with 12 bases of the junction left unmatched. This CDR3 is built from 19 residues. Germline V lookup: CDR1 SGHVS, CDR2 FNYEAQ. The CDR3 here is CASSLDRGRSLGSYNEQFF. In nucleotides, the CDR3 is TGTGCCAGCAGCTTGGACAGGGGTCGTAGCTTAGGCTCCTACAATGAGCAGTTCTTC.

This clonotype was counted at least ten times. The CDR3 DNA follows: TGTGCTAGTGGTTTGGGTTTGAACTATGGCTACACCTTC. Protein product: CASGLGLNYGYTF. V gene TRBV12-5 combines with J gene TRBJ1-2; D ambiguous. The germline gives CDR1 LGHNT, CDR2 FRNRAP. V lost 1 base, J lost 2 bases, and 5 bases lay in between. The CDR3 is 13 residues long. Together with reference TRBV12-5 and TRBJ1-2, the CDR3 gives the full variable domain: DARVTQTPRHKVTEMGQEVTMRCQPILGHNTVFWYRQTMMQGLELLAYFRNRAPLDDSGMPKDRFSAEMPDATLATLKIQPSEPRDSAVYFCASGLGLNYGYTFGSGTRLTVV.

A few counts support this clonotype. J is TRBJ2-5 and V is TRBV10-2; D may be TRBD2 (5 bases). This CDR3 comprises 13 residues. Trimming took off 6 bases at V and 1 base at J, with 9 bases between the two ends. Germline CDR1 and CDR2: WSHSY and SAAADI. The CDR3 reads CASRDYLQETQYF. The CDR3 DNA is TGCGCCAGCAGAGACTATCTCCAAGAGACCCAGTACTTC.

This clonotype was detected only once. The CDR3 loop reads CASSLGIAYEQYF. In nucleotides, the CDR3 is TGTGCCAGCAGTTTGGGGATAGCCTACGAGCAGTACTTC. The chain joins TRBV27 to TRBJ2-7; D uncertain. CDR1 and CDR2 (germline): MNHEY, SMNVEV (reference sequence). This CDR3 has 13 amino acids. V lost 3 bases and J lost 2, with 8 bases in between.

The chain uses TRBV4-1 and TRBJ2-7; 7 positions match TRBD2. V shed 1 base and J 4 bases; nucleotides not matched to a gene: 7. Germline CDR1 MGHRA, CDR2 YSYEKL. The CDR3 runs 15 residues. The DNA of the CDR3 is TGCGCCAGCAGCCAAGGATCAGCGGGACCATACGAGCAGTACTTC. Translated: CASSQGSAGPYEQYF.

V usage is TRBV25-1 and J usage is TRBJ1-1; unclear D gene. The V gene's germline CDR1 is MGHDK and CDR2 SYGVNS. The CDR3 loop spans 14 amino acids. Trimming removed 3 bases from V and 6 bases from J, with 14 bases in between. CDR3 loop: CASSDRGVEAEAFF. The DNA of the CDR3 is TGTGCCAGCAGTGATCGGGGTGTAGAGGCTGAAGCTTTCTTT.

The genes are TRBV5-5 and TRBJ1-1; tentatively, D is TRBD1 (5 bases). Trimming pared 6 bases from V and 5 bases from J, leaving 20 bases between. Germline CDR1 is SGHKS and CDR2 is YYEKEE (reference sequence). The CDR3 is 15 residues long. The CDR3 is CASTLWGNEGTEAFF. The DNA of the CDR3 is TGTGCCAGCACCCTATGGGGGAATGAAGGGACTGAAGCTTTCTTT.

This clonotype turned up a few times. The chain links TRBV7-2 to TRBJ2-1; D is unclear. Germline-derived CDR1 and CDR2 are SGHTA and FQGNSA. CDR3 size: 13 residues. V was pared by 1 base and J by 3 bases, with 4 bases between. The CDR3 protein is CASSLVLYNEQFF. The CDR3 region has the DNA TGTGCCAGCAGCTTAGTCCTCTACAATGAGCAGTTCTTC.

This chain joins TRBV7-2 and TRBJ1-2, with no clear D. The length of the CDR3 is 9 residues. Looked up from germline, CDR1 is SGHTA and CDR2 is FQGNSA. Trimming removed 5 bases at V and 13 bases at J, with 8 bases between. DNA of the CDR3: TGTGCCAGCAGCCCCTGGGGCACCTTC. Amino acid sequence: CASSPWGTF. The full variable domain, in which reference TRBV7-2 and TRBJ1-2 provide the parts outside the CDR3, is GAGVSQSPSNKVTEKGKDVELRCDPISGHTALYWYRQSLGQGLEFLIYFQGNSAPDKSGLPSDRFSAERTGGSVSTLTIQRTQQEDSAVYLCASSPWGTFGSGTRLTVV.

The V gene is TRBV5-1, the J gene TRBJ1-1; the match to TRBD1 covers 9 bases. Germline CDR1 SGHRS, CDR2 YFSETQ. With V trimmed by 5 bases and J by 6 bases, 5 bases remained unmatched. This CDR3 spans 13 amino acids. CDR3 residues: CASRVTGGPEAFF. As DNA, the CDR3 is TGCGCCAGCAGGGTTACAGGGGGCCCTGAAGCTTTCTTT.

This clonotype came up a few times. The chain links TRBV11-2 to TRBJ2-7; 8 positions agree with TRBD1. V was clipped by 6 bases and J by 3 bases; unmatched bases: 7. The germline V gene has CDR1 SGHAT and CDR2 FQNNGV. The CDR3 is 14 residues long. The CDR3 protein is CASRTGQGDYEQYF. Written as DNA, the CDR3 is TGTGCCAGCAGAACTGGACAGGGAGACTACGAGCAGTACTTC.

The chain uses TRBV6-5 and TRBJ2-5, with 12 bases matching TRBD2. The V segment lost 6 bases and the J segment 4 bases; nucleotides outside the gene matches: 6. Germline assignment: CDR1 MNHEY and CDR2 SVGAGI. The CDR3 has 15 amino acids. This CDR3 reads CASSFTSGGIETQYF. The CDR3 DNA sequence: TGTGCCAGCAGCTTCACTAGCGGGGGGATAGAGACCCAGTACTTC.

The gene calls are TRBV29-1 and TRBJ2-1, with 9 bases lining up with TRBD1. The CDR3 is 14 residues long. CDR1 SQVTM and CDR2 ANQGSEA come from the germline V gene. The junction had 4 bases not matched to a gene; V was cut back by 0 bases and J by 7 bases. This chain's CDR3 is CSVEDYRGLNEQFF. The CDR3 DNA sequence: TGCAGCGTTGAAGATTACAGGGGGCTTAATGAGCAGTTCTTC.

This clonotype was counted a few times. This chain joins TRBV7-2 and TRBJ1-6; possible D gene TRBD1, 5 bases. This CDR3 is 18 amino acids long. The ends were cut back, 3 bases at V and 0 bases at J, with 15 bases in the middle. The germline CDR1 and CDR2 sequences are SGHTA and FQGNSA. DNA for the CDR3: TGTGCCAGCAGCTTCCTCACAGGTTCCGGCTCCTATAATTCACCCCTCCACTTT. This translates into CASSFLTGSGSYNSPLHF. Supplemented by reference TRBV7-2 and TRBJ1-6, the full variable domain reads GAGVSQSPSNKVTEKGKDVELRCDPISGHTALYWYRQSLGQGLEFLIYFQGNSAPDKSGLPSDRFSAERTGGSVSTLTIQRTQQEDSAVYLCASSFLTGSGSYNSPLHFGNGTRLTVT.